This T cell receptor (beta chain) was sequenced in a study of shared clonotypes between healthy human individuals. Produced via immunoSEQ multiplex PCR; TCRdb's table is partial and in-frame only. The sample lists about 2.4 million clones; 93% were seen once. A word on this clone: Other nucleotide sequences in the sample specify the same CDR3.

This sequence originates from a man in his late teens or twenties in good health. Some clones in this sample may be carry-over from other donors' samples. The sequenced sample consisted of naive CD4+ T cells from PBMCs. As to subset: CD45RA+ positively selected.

The CDR3 region is CASSRQGNTEAFF. DNA for the CDR3: TGTGCCAGCAGTCGACAGGGAAACACTGAAGCTTTCTTT. The chain combines TRBV2 with TRBJ1-1, with 7 bases fitting TRBD1. Trimming at V came to 5 bases and at J to 2 bases, leaving 2 bases not matched to a gene. Germline V gene data show CDR1 as SNHLY and CDR2 as FYNNEI. CDR3 length equals 13 residues.